This T cell receptor beta chain comes out of a study of control samples from healthy donors and cancer patients. Losses at the gene ends were 8 bases for V and 5 bases for J; bases not matched to a gene: 5. There are 14 residues in the CDR3. Per the germline V gene, CDR1 is MNHEY and CDR2 is SVGAGI. TCRdb's copy holds only in-frame clones and misses some; the assay was immunoSEQ multiplex PCR. The repertoire consists of around 58,000 clones, with approximately 91% occurring once and the leading ten covering around 3.8%. The receptor comes from a man aged 50-60 years in good health. This rearrangement joins TRBV6-5 to TRBJ2-7; 14 positions match TRBD2. The sequenced material came from blood. CDR3 nucleotide sequence: TGTGCCAGCTGGACTAGCGGGAGGAAAAACGAGCAGTACTTC. Translated, it gives CASWTSGRKNEQYF.